The clone carrying this TCR beta chain is deemed medium-sized. The target antigen is unknown. Findings of the study overall: Greatest tumor Treg TCR overlap was with tumor naive CD4+ cells.

After constant-region reverse-primer amplification, full-length variable regions underwent semi-nested PCR with Nested Universal Primer A. TCRdb re-analysed the 5' RACE reads in MiXCR, keeping a single row per CDR3 protein. This table has about 13,000 distinct CDR3 sequences, less than 25% appearing once. The CDR3 has 15 residues. Trimming removed 4 bases from V and 1 base from J, with 14 bases in between. Germline V gene sequence: CDR1 SGHRS, CDR2 YFSETQ. Purified naive CD4+ T cells were depleted of CD25+ Tregs. This chain links TRBV5-1 with TRBJ1-1; unclear D gene. The clonotype comes from a female donor with breast cancer. The sequenced sample was naive CD4+ T cells sorted from blood. Subset in this sample: naive CD4+ T cells, CD4+CD45RA+CD25-. The CDR3 nucleotides read TGCGCCAGCAGCCCCTCGGGTAGGGCGAACACTGAAGCTTTCTTT. Its protein product is CASSPSGRANTEAFF. Looking up the rest from reference TRBV5-1 and TRBJ1-1 gives the full variable domain: KAGVTQTPRYLIKTRGQQVTLSCSPISGHRSVSWYQQTPGQGLQFLFEYFSETQRNKGNFPGRFSGRQFSNSRSEMNVSTLELGDSALYLCASSPSGRANTEAFFGQGTRLTVV.